One sample yielded the 31 T cell receptor beta chains listed below, sequenced in a study of identical twins. TCRdb re-derived calls from the 5' RACE reads in MiXCR, one entry per CDR3 protein. The sample yields about 890,000 distinct CDR3 sequences, roughly an eighth seen once. Separately, the same data were catalogued under a study of yellow fever vaccine responses in identical twins.

Sequences were obtained from PBMCs. These TCRs come from a woman under 30 in good health.

This clonotype was counted only a few times. The chain has TRBV7-9 and TRBJ1-2; 7 positions match TRBD1. Germline CDR1 is SEHNR and CDR2 is FQNEAQ (reference sequence). The CDR3 runs to 14 residues. V trimming: 5 bases; J trimming: 5 bases; junction bases outside the gene matches: 8. As DNA, the CDR3 is TGTGCCAGCAGCCTACAGGGGTCCCCTTATGGCTACACCTTC. Translated: CASSLQGSPYGYTF.

This chain connects TRBV5-1 to TRBJ2-7; TRBD2 matches 11 bases. The CDR3 is 14 residues long. After removal of 4 bases from V and 5 bases from J, the junction contained 5 bases not matched to a gene. Germline V gene data show CDR1 as SGHRS and CDR2 as YFSETQ. As DNA, the CDR3 is TGCGCCAGCAGCCCTCTAGCGGGAGGCAACGAGCAGTACTTC. It is translated as CASSPLAGGNEQYF.

This clonotype was seen a few times. The rearrangement uses TRBV29-1 and TRBJ2-1; 8 bases line up with TRBD2. CDR1 SQVTM and CDR2 ANQGSEA come from the germline V gene. V was clipped by 6 bases and J by 8 bases; unmatched bases: 12. The CDR3 length is 14 residues. This CDR3 reads CSVPPGGVKDEQFF. The CDR3 bases are TGCAGCGTACCTCCCGGGGGGGTGAAGGATGAGCAGTTCTTC.

The chain links TRBV6-5 to TRBJ1-6; D is perhaps TRBD1 (6 bases). The CDR3 is made up of 14 amino acids. CDR1 MNHEY and CDR2 SVGAGI come from the germline V gene. With 2 bases removed from V and 10 bases from J, the gap between germline ends came to 12 bases. CDR3 in DNA: TGTGCCAGCAGTTACGGGGGGGCGCGGTCACCCCTCCACTTT. As protein: CASSYGGARSPLHF.

The chain is built from TRBV29-1 and TRBJ2-7; D is possibly TRBD1 or TRBD2 (5 bases each). V lost 3 bases and J lost 2, with 17 bases in between. The V gene's germline CDR1 is SQVTM and CDR2 ANQGSEA. The CDR3 is 15 amino acids. DNA of the CDR3: TGCAGCGTTGAGCCCCTTGGGACCCACCCCTACGAGCAGTACTTC. Translating it yields CSVEPLGTHPYEQYF.

This chain connects TRBV7-9 to TRBJ2-1; 8 bases agree with TRBD2. CDR3 length equals 17 residues. Unmatched junction bases numbered 10, after V lost 2 bases and J lost 4 bases. CDR1 and CDR2 (germline): SEHNR, FQNEAQ (reference sequence). The CDR3 reads CASSLPRLANDYNEQFF. CDR3 sequence (DNA): TGTGCCAGCAGCTTACCCCGACTAGCGAACGATTACAATGAGCAGTTCTTC.

This clonotype was detected a few times. The chain carries TRBV6-5 and TRBJ2-6; D remains unclear. V lost 3 bases, J lost 0 bases, and 12 bases lay in between. This CDR3 contains 17 residues. Looked up from germline, CDR1 is MNHEY and CDR2 is SVGAGI. The CDR3 loop is CASSYRALSSGANVLTF. CDR3 bases: TGTGCCAGCAGTTATCGGGCGCTTTCCTCTGGGGCCAACGTCCTGACTTTC.

As to this clonotype: Its ends do not fully match the called genes, so a read error is possible. The chain carries TRBV6-2 or TRBV6-3 and TRBJ2-6, with unresolved D. CDR3 size: 12 residues. Per the germline V gene, CDR1 is MNHEY and CDR2 is SVGEGT. In DNA, the CDR3 is TGTGCCAGCAGTTCAATGGCCAACATCCTGACTTTC. It specifies CASSSMANILTF.

This clonotype appeared a few times. The rearrangement uses TRBV28 and TRBJ1-2, with 7 bases aligning to TRBD1. Germline values: CDR1 MDHEN, CDR2 SYDVKM. V lost 6 bases, J lost 3 bases, and 10 bases stayed unmatched. The CDR3 is 15 residues long. The DNA for the CDR3 is TGTGCCAGCAGACGCTTAGGGACAGAATACTATGGCTACACCTTC. As protein: CASRRLGTEYYGYTF.

This clonotype was seen a few times. The chain couples TRBV7-9 to TRBJ2-3; the D gene is possibly TRBD2 (5 bases). This CDR3 has 15 amino acids. Looked up from germline, CDR1 is SEHNR and CDR2 is FQNEAQ (reference sequence). V dropped 2 bases and J dropped 3 bases, with 12 bases sitting between them. The CDR3 DNA reads as TGTGCCAGCAGCTTAAACGGGATGGTGACAGATACGCAGTATTTT. Protein sequence: CASSLNGMVTDTQYF.

The sample holds a few counts of this clonotype. The chain is built from TRBV29-1 and TRBJ2-1; 8 positions match TRBD1. The V and J ends lost 6 bases and 4 bases, in that order; junction bases with no gene match: 5. Germline assignment: CDR1 SQVTM and CDR2 ANQGSEA. The CDR3 sequence is 13 residues long. CDR3 protein: CSVRQGQYNEQFF. The DNA of the CDR3 is TGCAGCGTCCGACAGGGGCAATACAATGAGCAGTTCTTC.

Worth noting for this clonotype: A much larger clone differs by one base, so this may be a read error. The chain carries TRBV11-2 and TRBJ2-2; possible D gene TRBD1, 6 bases. The V gene lost 6 bases and the J gene lost 10 bases, with 12 bases spanning the gap. Germline CDR1 reads SGHAT; CDR2 reads FQNNGV. This CDR3 has 12 residues. CDR3 in amino acids: CASSPGAPELFF. CDR3 DNA: TGTGCCAGCAGTCCAGGGGCCCCGGAGCTGTTTTTT.

This clonotype was seen only a few times. The J gene is TRBJ1-6, the V gene TRBV5-5, with D possibly matching TRBD1 (5 bases). CDR1 SGHKS and CDR2 YYEKEE come from the germline V gene (reference sequence). The V end lost 1 base, the J end lost 3 bases, and 14 bases lay between the germline ends. The CDR3 totals 17 residues. The CDR3 sequence is CASSLTGGGDYNSPLHF. The DNA of the CDR3 is TGTGCCAGCAGCTTGACGGGGGGAGGCGACTATAATTCACCCCTCCACTTT.

This clonotype was observed a few times. The rearrangement uses TRBV2 and TRBJ1-5; tentative D call: TRBD1 (6 bases). The CDR3 is 16 residues long. Germline V gene sequence: CDR1 SNHLY, CDR2 FYNNEI. V was shortened by 3 bases and J by 0 bases, with 12 bases between the two germline ends. The CDR3 sequence is CASSDRGFNSNQPQHF. For the CDR3, the DNA is TGTGCCAGCAGTGACAGGGGATTTAATAGCAATCAGCCCCAGCATTTT.

This clonotype was seen a handful of times. CDR3 coding DNA: TGCAGTGCGGCCCCCGGGACAGGGGGAGAGACCCAGTACTTC. It is translated as CSAAPGTGGETQYF. The chain couples TRBV20-1 to TRBJ2-5, with 11 nucleotides matching TRBD1. The CDR3 extends over 14 amino acids. Trimming removed 6 bases from V and 4 bases from J; junction bases left unmatched: 7. CDR1 is DFQATT and CDR2 is SNEGSKA in the germline V gene (reference sequence).

At least ten counts were recorded for this clonotype. This rearrangement joins TRBV12-3 or TRBV12-4 to TRBJ2-3, with 10 bases matching TRBD1. Trimming at V came to 6 bases and at J to 5 bases, leaving 8 bases not matched to a gene. This CDR3 is 15 amino acids long. The CDR3 nucleotides read TGTGCCAGCAGCAGGGGGACAGGGGTCAAAGATACGCAGTATTTT. This sequence encodes CASSRGTGVKDTQYF.

The gene calls are TRBV28 and TRBJ1-5; D ambiguous. The CDR3 has 16 residues. Trimming stripped 8 bases from V and 0 bases from J, with 17 bases between. Germline V gene sequence: CDR1 MDHEN, CDR2 SYDVKM. The CDR3: CASGVGFGYSNQPQHF. The CDR3 nucleotides are TGTGCCAGCGGAGTAGGGTTCGGTTATAGCAATCAGCCCCAGCATTTT.

The chain couples TRBV5-6 to TRBJ2-7; 7 bases are shared with TRBD1. V was clipped by 1 base and J by 3 bases; unmatched bases: 1. Germline lookup yields CDR1 SGHDT and CDR2 YYEEEE. The CDR3 sequence is 13 residues long. The CDR3 nucleotides are TGTGCCAGCAGCTTGCCAGGGGGCTACGAGCAGTACTTC. Translating gives CASSLPGGYEQYF.

The V call is TRBV11-2, the J call TRBJ2-5; 8 bases match TRBD2. Unmatched junction bases numbered 20, after V lost 0 bases and J lost 5 bases. The germline CDR1 and CDR2 sequences are SGHAT and FQNNGV. This CDR3 has 20 residues. DNA of the CDR3: TGTGCCAGCAGCTTAGACCCTTACGGACTAGCCTTGAAGGGTTGGGAGACCCAGTACTTC. It yields the protein CASSLDPYGLALKGWETQYF.

This chain uses TRBV24-1 with TRBJ1-5; weak D call: TRBD1 (5 bases). The CDR3 totals 13 residues. V shed 7 bases and J shed 3 bases, with 9 bases lying between them. Germline CDR1 reads KGHDR; CDR2 reads SFDVKD. The CDR3 loop reads CATRGRINQPQHF. The CDR3 DNA reads TGTGCCACCAGGGGGCGTATCAATCAGCCCCAGCATTTT.

The gene calls are TRBV12-3 or TRBV12-4 and TRBJ1-1; D uncertain. V was trimmed by 5 bases and J by 1 base, leaving 14 bases between them. The CDR3 covers 15 residues. The CDR3 sequence is CASSPSVLGNTEAFF. The CDR3 DNA is TGTGCCAGCAGTCCTTCAGTGTTGGGGAACACTGAAGCTTTCTTT.

This sequence joins TRBV12-3 or TRBV12-4 and TRBJ2-1, with D perhaps given as TRBD1 or TRBD2 (5 bases each). The CDR3 runs to 16 residues. V was trimmed by 7 bases and J by 2 bases, leaving 18 bases between them. CDR3 sequence reads: CASTLDRDRAYNEQFF. The CDR3 bases are TGTGCCAGCACCCTCGATAGGGACCGTGCCTACAATGAGCAGTTCTTC.

The CDR3 DNA follows: TGTGCCAGCAGCAAGGACAGGCTGCCTGGGGGCTACACCTTC. As protein: CASSKDRLPGGYTF. The chain combines TRBV5-6 with TRBJ1-2; 7 bases align to TRBD1. CDR3 length: 14 amino acids. CDR1 and CDR2 (germline): SGHDT, YYEEEE. V shed 4 bases, J shed 8 bases, and the junction held 11 bases outside the gene matches.

The rearrangement joins TRBV14 to TRBJ2-3; 9 positions match TRBD2. With 1 base clipped from V and 2 bases from J, the junction kept 4 bases outside the gene matches. This CDR3 has 16 residues. Germline V gene data show CDR1 as SGHDN and CDR2 as FVKESK. The CDR3 loop reads CASSQGAGGTTDTQYF. CDR3 sequence (DNA): TGTGCCAGCAGCCAAGGAGCGGGGGGCACCACAGATACGCAGTATTTT.

This clonotype has just a few counts. The chain links TRBV5-5 to TRBJ1-1; D not certain. The CDR3 covers 17 residues. Germline-derived CDR1 and CDR2 are SGHKS and YYEKEE (reference sequence). The V gene lost 2 bases and the J gene lost 0 bases, with 17 bases spanning the gap. The CDR3 region is CASSFVSSQLVNTEAFF. As DNA, the CDR3 is TGTGCCAGCAGCTTTGTATCCAGCCAGTTGGTGAACACTGAAGCTTTCTTT.

This rearrangement joins TRBV2 to TRBJ2-1; 7 nucleotides align to TRBD1. CDR1 is SNHLY and CDR2 is FYNNEI in the germline V gene. V was pared by 1 base and J by 10 bases, with 7 bases of the junction left unmatched. This CDR3 region has 14 residues. The CDR3 DNA reads as TGTGCCAGCAGTGAAGGACAGGGCATCAACGAGCAGTTCTTC. Its translation: CASSEGQGINEQFF.

The rearrangement uses TRBV25-1 and TRBJ1-2; no clear D gene. Germline CDR1 MGHDK, CDR2 SYGVNS. This CDR3 has 12 amino acids. V was cut by 1 base and J by 5 bases, with 5 bases left in between. The CDR3 is CASSELEYGYTF. In DNA form, the CDR3 reads TGTGCCAGCAGTGAATTAGAGTATGGCTACACCTTC.

In this sample, this clonotype turned up a few times. The J gene is TRBJ1-1, the V gene TRBV7-2; unclear D gene. Per germline, CDR1 SGHTA and CDR2 FQGNSA. The CDR3 sequence is 15 residues long. V lost 8 bases, J lost 0 bases, and 16 bases lay in between. CDR3 in amino acids: CASLAAVGMNTEAFF. CDR3 DNA sequence: TGTGCCAGCTTAGCCGCCGTGGGGATGAACACTGAAGCTTTCTTT. The variable domain in full, completed from reference TRBV7-2 and TRBJ1-1, reads GAGVSQSPSNKVTEKGKDVELRCDPISGHTALYWYRQSLGQGLEFLIYFQGNSAPDKSGLPSDRFSAERTGGSVSTLTIQRTQQEDSAVYLCASLAAVGMNTEAFFGQGTRLTVV.

V usage is TRBV20-1 and J usage is TRBJ2-3, with 12 bases matching TRBD2. This CDR3 contains 18 residues. Per the germline V gene, CDR1 is DFQATT and CDR2 is SNEGSKA (reference sequence). Trimming cost V 0 bases and J 0 bases; bases outside gene matches: 7. As DNA, the CDR3 is TGCAGTGCTAGAGATTACCTAGCGGGGGGGAATAGCACAGATACGCAGTATTTT. Translated: CSARDYLAGGNSTDTQYF.

This clonotype was seen more than once but under ten times. The chain links TRBV6-1 to TRBJ1-4, with 7 nucleotides matching TRBD1. Germline-derived CDR1 and CDR2 are MNHNS and SASEGT. After removal of 6 bases from V and 7 bases from J, the junction contained 8 bases not matched to a gene. The length of the CDR3 is 14 residues. The DNA for the CDR3 is TGTGCCAGCAGAAATCCAGGGGGGTTTGAAAAACTGTTTTTT. Translated, it gives CASRNPGGFEKLFF.

The CDR3 is CASSQTRLRKPETQYF. The CDR3 DNA is TGTGCCAGCAGCCAAACCCGACTCCGAAAACCAGAGACCCAGTACTTC. The genes are TRBV14 and TRBJ2-5; no reliable D call. Deletions cut 2 bases from V and 4 bases from J, with 17 bases between. From germline, CDR1 is SGHDN and CDR2 FVKESK. The length of the CDR3 is 16 residues.